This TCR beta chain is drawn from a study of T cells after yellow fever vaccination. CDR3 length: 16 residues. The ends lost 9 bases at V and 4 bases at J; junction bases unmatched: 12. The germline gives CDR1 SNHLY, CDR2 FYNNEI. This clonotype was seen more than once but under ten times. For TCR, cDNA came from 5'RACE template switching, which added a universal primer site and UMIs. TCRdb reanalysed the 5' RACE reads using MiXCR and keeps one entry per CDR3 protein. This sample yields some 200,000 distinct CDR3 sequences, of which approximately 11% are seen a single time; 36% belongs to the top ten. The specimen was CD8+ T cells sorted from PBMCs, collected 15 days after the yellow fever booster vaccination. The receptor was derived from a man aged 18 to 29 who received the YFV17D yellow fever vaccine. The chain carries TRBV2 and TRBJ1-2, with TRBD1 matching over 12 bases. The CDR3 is CARRNPGTGGGYGYTF. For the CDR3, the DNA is TGTGCCAGAAGGAATCCCGGGACAGGGGGCGGCTATGGCTACACCTTC.